Listed here are 17 T cell receptor beta chains from one sample, sequenced in a study of human thymus T cells. Using immunoSEQ multiplex PCR, the repertoire was profiled, and TCRdb retains in-frame clones only, with some absent. Among tens of thousands of clones, roughly 97% were seen once, and the ten largest hold 0.031%. Thymus tissue for the work was resected from patients undergoing corrective heart surgery. Sequenced input: thymus tissue. These receptors all stem from a boy in the first two years of life with a congenital heart defect but otherwise immunologically healthy.

The chain carries TRBV13 and TRBJ1-3; the D gene is possibly TRBD1 (5 bases). CDR1 is PRHDT, CDR2 FYEKMQ, per germline (reference sequence). Trimming removed 5 bases from V and 3 bases from J, with 11 bases in between. The CDR3 contains 14 residues. CDR3 amino acids: CASSPQGGGNTIYF. The DNA for the CDR3 is TGTGCCAGCAGCCCGCAGGGAGGTGGAAACACCATATATTTT. The full variable domain, its missing parts supplied by reference TRBV13 and TRBJ1-3, is AAGVIQSPRHLIKEKRETATLKCYPIPRHDTVYWYQQGPGQDPQFLISFYEKMQSDKGSIPDRFSAQQFSDYHSELNMSSLELGDSALYFCASSPQGGGNTIYFGEGSWLTVV.

This clone has only one observation. V gene TRBV18 combines with J gene TRBJ2-7, with TRBD2 matching over 7 bases. Trimming cost V 5 bases and J 0 bases; bases outside gene matches: 7. Looked up from germline, CDR1 is KGHSH and CDR2 is LQKENI. This CDR3 region has 15 residues. The chain's CDR3 is CASSSTGTISYEQYF. The CDR3, as DNA: TGTGCCAGCTCATCAACCGGGACTATCTCCTACGAGCAGTACTTC.

The chain couples TRBV12-5 to TRBJ1-2, with TRBD1 matching over 10 bases. The CDR3 sequence is 13 residues long. V was clipped by 7 bases and J by 8 bases; unmatched bases: 7. The germline gives CDR1 LGHNT, CDR2 FRNRAP. The CDR3 nucleotides are TGTGCTAGTGCCCGGGACAGGGGAGGGGGCTACACCTTC. Amino acids: CASARDRGGGYTF. Combining the CDR3 with reference TRBV12-5 and TRBJ1-2 gives the whole variable domain DARVTQTPRHKVTEMGQEVTMRCQPILGHNTVFWYRQTMMQGLELLAYFRNRAPLDDSGMPKDRFSAEMPDATLATLKIQPSEPRDSAVYFCASARDRGGGYTFGSGTRLTVV.

This rearrangement joins TRBV27 to TRBJ1-3, with D uncertain. Germline-derived CDR1 and CDR2 are MNHEY and SMNVEV (reference sequence). There are 14 residues in the CDR3. The V gene lost 6 bases and the J gene lost 0 bases, with 9 bases spanning the gap. In DNA form, the CDR3 reads TGTGCCAGCAGGGGAGCTTACTCTGGAAACACCATATATTTT. This gives the protein CASRGAYSGNTIYF.

This chain uses TRBV5-8 with TRBJ2-2; 11 bases match TRBD2. The CDR3 length is 17 residues. The V gene's germline CDR1 is SGHTS and CDR2 YDEGEE. With V trimmed by 5 bases and J by 3 bases, 9 bases remained unmatched. CDR3 in DNA: TGTGCCAGCAGGGTTAGCGGGGGGGCGGTATACACCGGGGAGCTGTTTTTT. Amino acid sequence: CASRVSGGAVYTGELFF.

J is TRBJ1-6 and V is TRBV9; possible D gene TRBD1, 6 bases. V gave up 3 bases and J gave up 3 bases, with 7 bases separating them. Germline CDR1 and CDR2: SGDLS and YYNGEE. The CDR3 totals 14 residues. The CDR3, as DNA: TGTGCCAGCAGCGGGGGACACTATAATTCACCCCTCCACTTT. Amino acids: CASSGGHYNSPLHF.

V and J are TRBV29-1 and TRBJ2-1; 13 bases align to TRBD2. CDR1 and CDR2 from the germline V gene are SQVTM and ANQGSEA. Germline trimming cut 7 bases from V and 9 bases from J; bases unmatched to any gene: 12. The CDR3 consists of 15 residues. The chain's CDR3 is CSAYGTSGARSEQFF. In DNA form, the CDR3 reads TGCAGCGCCTACGGGACTAGCGGGGCCAGGAGTGAGCAGTTCTTC.

The J gene is TRBJ1-2, the V gene TRBV7-9; 10 bases agree with TRBD1. The germline gives CDR1 SEHNR, CDR2 FQNEAQ (reference sequence). V lost 5 bases to trimming and J lost 4 bases; unmatched junction nucleotides: 4. The CDR3 loop spans 14 amino acids. CDR3 region: CASSRRDRGYGYTF. The CDR3 region has the DNA TGTGCCAGCAGCCGCCGGGACAGGGGCTATGGCTACACCTTC. The full variable domain, with the rest looked up from reference TRBV7-9 and TRBJ1-2, is DTGVSQNPRHKITKRGQNVTFRCDPISEHNRLYWYRQTLGQGPEFLTYFQNEAQLEKSRLLSDRFSAERPKGSFSTLEIQRTEQGDSAMYLCASSRRDRGYGYTFGSGTRLTVV.

This clone was counted a single time. CDR3 sequence: CASSVGNYGYTF. For the CDR3, the DNA is TGTGCCAGCAGCGTCGGTAACTATGGCTACACCTTC. The chain uses TRBV9 and TRBJ1-2; D gene unclear. Germline CDR1 is SGDLS and CDR2 is YYNGEE. V was pared by 2 bases and J by 1 base, with 3 bases between. CDR3 length: 12 amino acids.

The chain combines TRBV6-5 with TRBJ2-7; 9 nucleotides agree with TRBD2. This CDR3 spans 12 amino acids. CDR1 and CDR2 from the germline V gene are MNHEY and SVGAGI. The trim removed 2 bases at V and 13 bases at J, leaving 6 bases unmatched. CDR3 amino acids: CASSYSSGRFYF. CDR3 DNA sequence: TGTGCCAGCAGTTACAGTAGCGGGAGATTCTACTTC.

The rearrangement joins TRBV5-1 to TRBJ2-5; D may be TRBD2 (5 bases). Germline V gives CDR1 SGHRS, CDR2 YFSETQ. V dropped 2 bases and J dropped 4 bases, with 15 bases sitting between them. The CDR3 loop spans 15 amino acids. For the CDR3, the DNA is TGCGCCAGCAGCTTCCAGTGGGAGACCCCAGAGACCCAGTACTTC. Translated, it gives CASSFQWETPETQYF. Looking up the rest from reference TRBV5-1 and TRBJ2-5 gives the full variable domain: KAGVTQTPRYLIKTRGQQVTLSCSPISGHRSVSWYQQTPGQGLQFLFEYFSETQRNKGNFPGRFSGRQFSNSRSEMNVSTLELGDSALYLCASSFQWETPETQYFGPGTRLLVL.

This chain joins TRBV28 and TRBJ2-3; D gene ambiguous. CDR3 size: 16 residues. Trimming removed 1 base at V and 3 bases at J, with 14 bases between. Germline CDR1 reads MDHEN; CDR2 reads SYDVKM. The CDR3 protein is CASSLSSSVGTDTQYF. The DNA of the CDR3 is TGTGCCAGCAGTTTATCCTCTAGTGTCGGTACAGATACGCAGTATTTT.

The chain carries TRBV10-3 and TRBJ1-2; the D is unclear. The V and J ends lost 5 bases and 8 bases respectively, with 12 bases between them. The CDR3 is 12 residues long. Germline V gene data show CDR1 as ENHRY and CDR2 as SYGVKD. The CDR3: CAISPTVSGYTF. The CDR3 DNA reads TGTGCCATCAGTCCCACAGTATCCGGCTACACCTTC.

V usage is TRBV21-1 and J usage is TRBJ1-2. TRBV21-1 is recorded as a pseudogene. This CDR3 has 15 amino acids. For the CDR3, the DNA is TGTGCCAGCAGCAAAGGAAACCTAGTTAACTATGGCTACACCTTC. Amino acids: CASSKGNLVNYGYTF.

This clone was seen just once. J is TRBJ1-1 and V is TRBV25-1, with D maybe TRBD1 (6 bases). V was clipped by 1 base and J by 2 bases, with 17 bases between them. CDR3 length: 17 residues. Germline values: CDR1 MGHDK, CDR2 SYGVNS. CDR3 nucleotides: TGTGCCAGCAGTGAATCCGGGACAAGGGACTGTAACACTGAAGCTTTCTTT. Residues: CASSESGTRDCNTEAFF.

The chain has TRBV19 and TRBJ2-7; 8 nucleotides match TRBD1. The CDR3 covers 17 residues. Germline V gene sequence: CDR1 LNHDA, CDR2 SQIVND (reference sequence). Germline trimming cut 5 bases from V and 4 bases from J; bases unmatched to any gene: 16. The CDR3 here is CASSVSGQVVSPYEQYF. DNA for the CDR3: TGTGCCAGTAGTGTTTCGGGACAGGTCGTGAGTCCTTACGAGCAGTACTTC.

The CDR3 reads CASSEFNRLNTEAFF. The DNA for the CDR3 is TGTGCCAGCAGTGAATTCAACAGGTTGAACACTGAAGCTTTCTTT. The chain couples TRBV6-1 to TRBJ1-1; a possible D gene is TRBD1 (5 bases). Trimming pared 2 bases from V and 0 bases from J, leaving 10 bases between. Germline V gene data show CDR1 as MNHNS and CDR2 as SASEGT. The CDR3 spans 15 residues.